This TCR beta chain was captured in a study of technical replicates of blood from several donors. Here immunoSEQ multiplex PCR was the method, and the copy in TCRdb shows in-frame clones only, minus some. Of about 82,000 clones listed, over 95% are singletons. This CDR3 region has 12 residues. Germline CDR1 and CDR2: SNHLY and FYNNEI. The J segment lost 6 bases and the V segment lost 7 bases, leaving 3 bases of the junction unmatched. The origin of this receptor is a human donor in good health. Sequencing used T cells isolated from PBMCs. The chain carries TRBV2 and TRBJ2-3, with 8 bases aligning to TRBD1. CDR3 in DNA: TGTGCCAGCACCAGACAGGGGGATACGCAGTATTTT. Translation: CASTRQGDTQYF. The variable domain in full, with the rest retrieved from reference TRBV2 and TRBJ2-3, is EPEVTQTPSHQVTQMGQEVILRCVPISNHLYFYWYRQILGQKVEFLVSFYNNEISEKSEIFDDQFSVERPDGSNFTLKIRSTKLEDSAMYFCASTRQGDTQYFGPGTRLTVL.